This paragraph reports one T cell receptor beta chain. V dropped 4 bases and J dropped 7 bases, with 17 bases sitting between them. The CDR3 spans 15 residues. Per the germline V gene, CDR1 is SGHRS and CDR2 is YFSETQ. These data are taken from a study of blood T cell repertoires in COVID-19. Study context: COVID-19 samples from acute and convalescent phases originated in the United States, Italy and Spain. Sources were T cells, B-cell-depleted T cells, or PBMCs; the material itself was cDNA or gDNA.

TCRdb's table, derived via immunoSEQ multiplex PCR, lists solely in-frame clones and lacks some. Of tens of thousands of clones in the sample, 70% to 90% are singletons; the top ten hold 17%. Source material: peripheral blood. This receptor was taken from a man older than 75 in a cohort sampled during active COVID-19. This sequence joins TRBV5-1 and TRBJ2-2, with no clear D. The CDR3 DNA sequence: TGCGCCAGCAGCCCAAAAAAGGAAACGGGCGGGGAGCTGTTTTTT. The encoded protein is CASSPKKETGGELFF.